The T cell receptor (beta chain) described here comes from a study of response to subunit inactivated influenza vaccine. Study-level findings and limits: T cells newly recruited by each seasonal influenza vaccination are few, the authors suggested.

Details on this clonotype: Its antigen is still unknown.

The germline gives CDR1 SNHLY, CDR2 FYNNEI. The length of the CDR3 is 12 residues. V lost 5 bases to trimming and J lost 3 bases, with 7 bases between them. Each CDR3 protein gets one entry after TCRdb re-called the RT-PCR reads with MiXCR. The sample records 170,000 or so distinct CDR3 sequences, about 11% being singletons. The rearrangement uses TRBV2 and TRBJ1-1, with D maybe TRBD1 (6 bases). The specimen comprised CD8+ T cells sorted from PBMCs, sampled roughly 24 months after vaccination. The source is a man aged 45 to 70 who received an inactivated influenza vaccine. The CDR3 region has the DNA TGTGCCAGCAGTCACAGGGACACTGAAGCTTTCTTT. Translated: CASSHRDTEAFF.